A single sample gave rise to the 24 T cell receptor beta chains below, sequenced in a study of CD8+CD57+ T cells in acquired aplastic anemia. TCR beta VDJ combinations and CDR3 sequences were profiled from genomic DNA. Via MiXCR, TCRdb re-called the reads, giving one row per CDR3 protein. The sample lists 180,000 or so distinct CDR3 sequences; over 40% were seen once. Before being chosen for sequencing, patients had shown CD8+CD57+ cell expansion by flow cytometry. The sequenced sample was sorted CD4+, CD8+, or CD8+CD57+ T cells (not recorded which) from PBMCs. The receptors come from a human donor with aplastic anemia.

Regarding this clonotype: It may be a read error: a sequence one base away is much more abundant. The chain recombines TRBV30 with TRBJ2-7; tentative D call: TRBD2 (6 bases). CDR3 length equals 13 residues. Germline V gene lookup returns CDR1 GTSNPN and CDR2 SVGIG (reference sequence). With 0 bases removed from V and 6 bases from J, the gap between germline ends came to 12 bases. DNA for the CDR3: TGTGCCTGGAGTGTCGGGAGAACGTGCGAGCAGTACTTC. Its translation is CAWSVGRTCEQYF. Drawing the rest from reference TRBV30 and TRBJ2-7, the complete variable domain is SQTIHQWPATLVQPVGSPLSLECTVEGTSNPNLYWYRQAAGRGLQLLFYSVGIGQISSEVPQNLSASRPQDRQFILSSKKLLLSDSGFYLCAWSVGRTCEQYFGPGTRLTVT.

This chain uses TRBV30 with TRBJ2-5; the D gene is possibly TRBD2 (5 bases). Trimming shortened V by 5 bases and J by 9 bases, and 13 bases separated the two germline ends. CDR1 is GTSNPN and CDR2 is SVGIG in the germline V gene (reference sequence). This CDR3 region has 11 residues. CDR3 nucleotide sequence: TGTGCCTGGGGACTGTCTCGGGCCCAGTACTTC. This gives the protein CAWGLSRAQYF.

This clonotype occurred many times. An end of the junction does not agree with germline; a read error may underlie this. For the CDR3, the DNA is TGTGCCAGCAGTCCACAGACTAGCGGGAGGGCCTGGTCGCACTTC. As protein: CASSPQTSGRAWSHF. The rearrangement joins TRBV28 to TRBJ2-7, with 14 bases aligning to TRBD2. This CDR3 is 15 amino acids long. Germline-derived CDR1 and CDR2 are MDHEN and SYDVKM.

Many counts were recorded for this clonotype. This sequence joins TRBV12-3 or TRBV12-4 and TRBJ2-2; 9 bases line up with TRBD1. This CDR3 has 15 amino acids. Trimming removed 5 bases from V and 3 bases from J; junction bases left unmatched: 4. Here the CDR3 DNA reads TGTGCCAGCAGTCAATGGGACAGGGACACCGGGGAGCTGTTTTTT. Translation gives CASSQWDRDTGELFF.

The chain links TRBV12-3 or TRBV12-4 to TRBJ1-2; 7 bases are shared with TRBD1. Unmatched junction bases numbered 12, after V lost 6 bases and J lost 14 bases. This CDR3 region has 12 residues. The CDR3 spells CASSFGRQGGTF. CDR3 coding DNA: TGTGCCAGCAGCTTTGGGCGACAGGGAGGTACCTTC.

The chain links TRBV11-2 to TRBJ2-7; 14 positions match TRBD2. This CDR3 is built from 17 residues. The V gene end was trimmed by 5 bases and the J gene end by 3 bases; junction bases not matched to a gene: 9. Germline V gene lookup returns CDR1 SGHAT and CDR2 FQNNGV. CDR3 sequence reads: CASSPGPGLAGDYEQYF. CDR3 DNA: TGTGCCAGCAGCCCTGGGCCGGGACTAGCGGGAGACTACGAGCAGTACTTC.

The chain carries TRBV9 and TRBJ2-2; TRBD1 aligns across 9 bases. Germline CDR1 reads SGDLS; CDR2 reads YYNGEE. V shed 4 bases and J 4 bases; nucleotides not matched to a gene: 8. CDR3 length: 16 residues. CDR3 protein: CASSRTTGGRTGELFF. DNA of the CDR3: TGTGCCAGCAGCCGAACGACAGGGGGGCGCACCGGGGAGCTGTTTTTT.

The chain has TRBV2 and TRBJ1-1, with D perhaps TRBD1 (6 bases). Deletions cut 7 bases from V and 4 bases from J, with 16 bases between. The CDR3 loop spans 14 amino acids. Germline lookup yields CDR1 SNHLY and CDR2 FYNNEI. The CDR3 nucleotides read TGTGCCAGCACTCGACAGGTATTGAGCACTGAAGCTTTCTTT. It encodes CASTRQVLSTEAFF.

This clonotype was counted only a few times. One junction end does not reproduce the germline sequence, and a read error may be involved. This sequence joins TRBV7-7 and TRBJ2-5, with 9 nucleotides matching TRBD1. Germline lookup yields CDR1 SSHAT and CDR2 FNYEAQ (reference sequence). The CDR3 extends over 14 amino acids. The CDR3 sequence is CASSPDRGGETQYF. The CDR3, as DNA: TGTGCTAGCAGCCCGGACAGGGGAGGAGAGACCCAGTACTTC.

Concerning this clonotype: It may be a read error: a sequence one base away is much more abundant. V is TRBV4-2 and J is TRBJ1-3, with D possibly being TRBD1 (5 bases). The CDR3 extends over 14 amino acids. In germline, CDR1 is LGHNA, CDR2 YNFKEQ. The CDR3, as DNA: TGTACCAGCAGCCAAGAGGGGTCTGGAAACACCATATATTTT. Its protein is CTSSQEGSGNTIYF.

This clonotype was picked up many times. V is TRBV24-1 and J is TRBJ2-3, with D perhaps TRBD2 (6 bases). V was trimmed by 0 bases and J by 0 bases, leaving 12 bases between them. CDR1 is KGHDR and CDR2 is SFDVKD in the germline V gene. The CDR3 extends over 17 amino acids. The CDR3 DNA sequence: TGTGCCACCAGTGATTTGGGCGGGGCGGGAAGCACAGATACGCAGTATTTT. Amino acid sequence: CATSDLGGAGSTDTQYF.

The chain carries TRBV15 and TRBJ1-3, with 8 bases lining up with TRBD1. CDR1 and CDR2 from the germline V gene are LNHNV and YYDKDF (reference sequence). The CDR3 covers 12 residues. V shed 3 bases, J shed 12 bases, and the junction held 4 bases outside the gene matches. CDR3 DNA sequence: TGTGCCACCAGCAGCCCCGGACAGGGCATATATTTT. As protein: CATSSPGQGIYF.

V and J are TRBV24-1 and TRBJ2-1; TRBD1 matches at 11 bases. CDR1 KGHDR and CDR2 SFDVKD come from the germline V gene. V lost 4 bases and J lost 0; bases outside the gene matches: 13. The CDR3 is made up of 20 amino acids. Here the CDR3 DNA reads TGTGCCACCAGTGAGCAAACCGGGACAGGGGGACTGAGCTCCTACAATGAGCAGTTCTTC. Its translation is CATSEQTGTGGLSSYNEQFF.

CDR3 bases: TGTGCCAGCAGCCACCACGACACCATATATTTT. Its translation: CASSHHDTIYF. This chain joins TRBV5-8 and TRBJ1-3, with D unclear. Trimming took off 4 bases at V and 8 bases at J, with 7 bases between the two ends. Per germline, CDR1 SGHTS and CDR2 YDEGEE. The CDR3 is 11 amino acids.

V is TRBV28 and J is TRBJ1-1, with a possible D match to TRBD1 (5 bases). CDR3 length: 16 amino acids. V dropped 1 base and J dropped 5 bases, with 17 bases sitting between them. Looked up from germline, CDR1 is MDHEN and CDR2 is SYDVKM. CDR3 DNA sequence: TGTGCCAGCAGTTTATCGGCGGGGCTGGTGAGTACTGAAGCTTTCTTT. Its protein is CASSLSAGLVSTEAFF.

In this sample, this clonotype turned up many times. The chain combines TRBV9 with TRBJ2-3, with 9 bases aligning to TRBD2. V was pared by 0 bases and J by 1 base, with 6 bases of the junction left unmatched. The CDR3 contains 17 residues. Germline V gene sequence: CDR1 SGDLS, CDR2 YYNGEE. The CDR3 loop reads CASSVALAGARTDTQYF. The CDR3 nucleotides read TGTGCCAGCAGCGTAGCTTTAGCGGGGGCCCGCACAGATACGCAGTATTTT.

A few counts support this clonotype. The rearrangement uses TRBV2 and TRBJ2-1, with D unclear. This CDR3 comprises 13 residues. Per the germline V gene, CDR1 is SNHLY and CDR2 is FYNNEI. V lost 8 bases, J lost 0 bases, and 8 bases lay in between. CDR3: CASVTGSYNEQFF. The CDR3 DNA follows: TGTGCCAGCGTGACGGGCTCCTACAATGAGCAGTTCTTC.

This clonotype was seen repeatedly, ten times or more. The chain uses TRBV7-2 and TRBJ2-3; D is ambiguous. With 3 bases removed from V and 1 base from J, the gap between germline ends came to 8 bases. The CDR3 consists of 14 residues. CDR1 is SGHTA and CDR2 is FQGNSA in the germline V gene. In DNA, the CDR3 is TGTGCCAGCAGCTTCTTACGGGGCACAGATACGCAGTATTTT. This gives the protein CASSFLRGTDTQYF.

This clonotype was observed many times. This rearrangement joins TRBV10-3 to TRBJ1-3, with a possible D match to TRBD1 (6 bases). This CDR3 contains 15 residues. Trimming shortened V by 6 bases and J by 4 bases, and 16 bases separated the two germline ends. Germline V gene lookup returns CDR1 ENHRY and CDR2 SYGVKD. As DNA, the CDR3 is TGTGCCATCAGAGACGCGGTGGGGACAGGAAACACCATATATTTT. It encodes CAIRDAVGTGNTIYF.

The sample holds one count of this clonotype. This chain joins TRBV11-2 and TRBJ2-5, with 12 bases lining up with TRBD2. The CDR3 contains 17 residues. The V segment lost 5 bases and the J segment 8 bases; nucleotides outside the gene matches: 15. Germline V CDR1 and CDR2: SGHAT, FQNNGV. CDR3 protein: CASSPTGLAGGTDTQYF. Written as DNA, the CDR3 is TGTGCCAGCAGCCCGACGGGACTAGCGGGTGGAACGGATACCCAGTACTTC.

The chain is built from TRBV2 and TRBJ1-1; D remains ambiguous. The germline CDR1 and CDR2 sequences are SNHLY and FYNNEI. CDR3 size: 13 residues. Trimming removed 6 bases at V and 1 base at J, with 9 bases between. In DNA, the CDR3 is TGTGCCAGCAGGGTTAAATCGAACACTGAAGCTTTCTTT. It is translated as CASRVKSNTEAFF.

This chain uses TRBV2 with TRBJ2-7, with D possibly being TRBD1 (6 bases). CDR3 length: 15 amino acids. The germline V and J ends were trimmed by 2 bases and 2 bases, with 13 bases remaining between them. Germline values: CDR1 SNHLY, CDR2 FYNNEI. The CDR3 reads CASSEQVQGPYEQYF. CDR3 DNA sequence: TGTGCCAGCAGTGAACAGGTTCAGGGGCCCTACGAGCAGTACTTC.

The V gene is TRBV28, the J gene TRBJ2-4, with unresolved D. The V gene lost 2 bases and the J gene lost 6 bases, with 11 bases spanning the gap. The germline V gene has CDR1 MDHEN and CDR2 SYDVKM. This CDR3 is built from 14 residues. CDR3 DNA: TGTGCCAGCAGTTTAGCGGCCAGGAGAAACATTCAGTACTTC. It codes for CASSLAARRNIQYF. Full variable domain (rest looked up from reference TRBV28 and TRBJ2-4): DVKVTQSSRYLVKRTGEKVFLECVQDMDHENMFWYRQDPGLGLRLIYFSYDVKMKEKGDIPEGYSVSREKKERFSLILESASTNQTSMYLCASSLAARRNIQYFGAGTRLSVL.

The V and J genes are TRBV19 and TRBJ1-1; D remains ambiguous. There are 14 residues in the CDR3. Germline lookup yields CDR1 LNHDA and CDR2 SQIVND (reference sequence). Trimming stripped 2 bases from V and 8 bases from J, with 15 bases between. CDR3 DNA: TGTGCCAGTAGTATACGGATGGAAGATTTGGAAGCTTTCTTT. Translated, it gives CASSIRMEDLEAFF.